Listed below are T cell receptor beta chains from one sample, sequenced in a study of blood T cell repertoires in COVID-19. Some clones are missing from TCRdb's copy, which holds only in-frame ones; the method was immunoSEQ multiplex PCR. Among fewer than 250,000 clones, roughly 90% were seen once, and the ten largest hold about 2.2%. Sequencing was done on a sample of peripheral blood. These receptors were collected from a woman aged 45-65 years with acute or convalescent COVID-19. The CDR3 runs from the conserved cysteine through the conserved F or W. D genes are given only for firm matches. Clone size is stated in some rows and not others, as once, few, many or a class when expanded.

abundance,d_gene,j_gene,v_gene,CDR3nt,CDR3aa
.,TRBD1,TRBJ2-7,TRBV5-6,TGTGCCAGCAGCGCCGGGACAGGGGTTTCTACGGTGCAGTACTTC,CASSAGTGVSTVQYF
.,.,TRBJ2-1,TRBV18,TGTGCCAGCTCACCCATTTTCCGAGGAGCCTACAATGAGCAGTTCTTC,CASSPIFRGAYNEQFF
.,.,TRBJ1-5,TRBV6-5,TGTGCCAGCAGTTACTCCTATTATAGCAATCAGCCCCAGCATTTT,CASSYSYYSNQPQHF
.,TRBD1,TRBJ2-3,TRBV5-1,TGCGCCAGCAGACAAAGTACAGGGGAAAAAGATACGCAGTATTTT,CASRQSTGEKDTQYF
.,TRBD1,TRBJ2-2,TRBV18,TGTGCCAGCTCACCGGGACAGGACACCGGGGAGCTGTTTTTT,CASSPGQDTGELFF
.,.,TRBJ2-1,TRBV30,TGTGCCTGGAGTCCCACGGGTGAGCAGTTCTTC,CAWSPTGEQFF
once,.,TRBJ1-2,TRBV7-2,TGTGCCAGCAGCTTTAAGGGGTTGGTTGGCTACACCTTC,CASSFKGLVGYTF
once,TRBD1,TRBJ2-5,TRBV19,TGTGCCAGCCCAGGGGACAGGGGACAAGAGACCCAGTACTTC,CASPGDRGQETQYF
.,.,TRBJ1-2,TRBV19,TGTGCCAGTAGTATCACAGAAAAGTATTCCTATGGCTACACCTTC,CASSITEKYSYGYTF
.,TRBD1,TRBJ1-2,TRBV5-1,TGCGCCAGCAGCTTGGGACAGGGGACGTTAGCCTATGGCTACACCTTC,CASSLGQGTLAYGYTF
.,.,TRBJ2-3,TRBV30,TGTGCCTGGAGTGGGCTAGCGAATACGCAGTATTTT,CAWSGLANTQYF
.,.,TRBJ1-2,TRBV18,TGTGCCAGCTCACCAACAGGGCATGGCTACACCTTC,CASSPTGHGYTF
.,.,TRBJ1-2,TRBV5-6,TGTGCCAGCAGCTTGGGGGAGCCAATCTATGGCTACACCTTC,CASSLGEPIYGYTF
.,.,TRBJ2-7,TRBV11-2,TGTGCCAGCAGCCCAGTGGGCAGAACCTACGAGCAGTACTTC,CASSPVGRTYEQYF
.,.,TRBJ1-5,TRBV2,TGTGCCAGCAGGTCCGGGGGGCTTCAGCCCCAGCATTTT,CASRSGGLQPQHF
.,.,TRBJ1-1,TRBV30,TGTGCCTTCCAGGAGGCGGAAGCTTTCTTT,CAFQEAEAFF
.,TRBD1,TRBJ2-7,TRBV6-5,TGTGCCAGCAGTTACAGTGGACAGGGAGGATCCTACGAGCAGTACTTC,CASSYSGQGGSYEQYF
once,TRBD2,TRBJ2-5,TRBV6-5,TGTGCCAGCAGTTTCCGGCGGGGGGAGACCCAGTACTTC,CASSFRRGETQYF
.,TRBD2,TRBJ2-5,TRBV7-2,TGTGCCAGCAGCCATAGCGGGGGCCTGGGACAAGAGACCCAGTACTTC,CASSHSGGLGQETQYF
few,.,TRBJ1-1,TRBV18,TGTGCCAGCTCATCGGACATTCTGGACACTGAAGCTTTCTTT,CASSSDILDTEAFF
.,TRBD2,TRBJ2-3,TRBV2,TGTGCCAGCAGTGAAGACGGACTAGCGGGAACCACAGATACGCAGTATTTT,CASSEDGLAGTTDTQYF
.,.,TRBJ2-3,TRBV30,TGTGCCCTTGCCGGTAGGGGCTACACAGATACGCAGTATTTT,CALAGRGYTDTQYF
.,.,TRBJ2-1,TRBV5-1,TGCGCCAGCAGCTTGGCCATCGTTTTTGGAGACAATGAGCAGTTCTTC,CASSLAIVFGDNEQFF
few,.,TRBJ2-3,TRBV24-1,TGTGCCACCAGTGACGGGCTGCGGGGAGTGACAGATACGCAGTATTTT,CATSDGLRGVTDTQYF
.,TRBD1,TRBJ2-6,TRBV25-1,TGTGCCAGCAGTGAAAACAGGGGCTCTGGGGCCAACGTCCTGACTTTC,CASSENRGSGANVLTF
.,TRBD1,TRBJ2-1,TRBV6-2/TRBV6-3,TGTGCCAGCAGTTACCGGACAGGGGTCCCTAATGAGCAGTTCTTC,CASSYRTGVPNEQFF
.,TRBD2,TRBJ2-3,TRBV18,TGTGCCAGCTCACCAGCTAGCGGGGGGCCGATCTCCACAGATACGCAGTATTTT,CASSPASGGPISTDTQYF
.,.,TRBJ1-4,TRBV9,TGTGCCAGCAGCGAGACAGGTGAAAAACTGTTTTTT,CASSETGEKLFF
.,.,TRBJ1-1,TRBV6-2/TRBV6-3,TGTGCCAGCAGTCCCCGGACAGATCAAATGAACACTGAAGCTTTCTTT,CASSPRTDQMNTEAFF
.,.,TRBJ2-2,TRBV5-1,TGCGCCGGATCCAGGGGTGCGGACACCGGGGAGCTGTTTTTT,CAGSRGADTGELFF
.,TRBD1,TRBJ2-5,TRBV29-1,TGCAGCGCCCTTCTACCGGGACAGGGAGGGGAGACCCAGTACTTC,CSALLPGQGGETQYF
.,.,TRBJ2-7,TRBV6-2/TRBV6-3,TGTGCCAGCAGTTACTCGATGGGCAGGGCCTACTCCTACGAGCAGTACTTC,CASSYSMGRAYSYEQYF
.,.,TRBJ1-5,TRBV19,TGTGCCAGTAGTATGAGGGCTAGCAATCAGCCCCAGCATTTT,CASSMRASNQPQHF
.,.,TRBJ1-4,TRBV7-3,TGTGCCAGCAGCCTATCGGCTAATGAAAAACTGTTTTTT,CASSLSANEKLFF
.,.,TRBJ2-1,TRBV4-3,TGCGCCAGCAGCCCAACAGATAGGGGCGGTGAGCAGTTCTTC,CASSPTDRGGEQFF
.,TRBD1,TRBJ2-3,TRBV4-1,TGCGCCAGCAGCCAAGACCCCTCTACCACAGGGGCTTACACAGATACGCAGTATTTT,CASSQDPSTTGAYTDTQYF
few,TRBD2,TRBJ2-2,TRBV5-4,TGTGCCAGCAGCCTTGGGGCGGGAGGACTCACCGGGGAGCTGTTTTTT,CASSLGAGGLTGELFF
.,TRBD1,TRBJ1-2,TRBV25-1,TGTGCCAGCGCGGGGACAGGGGGTGGCTACACCTTC,CASAGTGGGYTF
.,TRBD1,TRBJ2-7,TRBV4-3,TGCGCCAGCAGCCAAGCGCTTGGTAGGGGGCCTATCGAGCAGTACTTC,CASSQALGRGPIEQYF
.,.,TRBJ2-5,TRBV7-2,TGTGCCAGCAGCTTAGTATCGGGAAGGGAGACCCAGTACTTC,CASSLVSGRETQYF